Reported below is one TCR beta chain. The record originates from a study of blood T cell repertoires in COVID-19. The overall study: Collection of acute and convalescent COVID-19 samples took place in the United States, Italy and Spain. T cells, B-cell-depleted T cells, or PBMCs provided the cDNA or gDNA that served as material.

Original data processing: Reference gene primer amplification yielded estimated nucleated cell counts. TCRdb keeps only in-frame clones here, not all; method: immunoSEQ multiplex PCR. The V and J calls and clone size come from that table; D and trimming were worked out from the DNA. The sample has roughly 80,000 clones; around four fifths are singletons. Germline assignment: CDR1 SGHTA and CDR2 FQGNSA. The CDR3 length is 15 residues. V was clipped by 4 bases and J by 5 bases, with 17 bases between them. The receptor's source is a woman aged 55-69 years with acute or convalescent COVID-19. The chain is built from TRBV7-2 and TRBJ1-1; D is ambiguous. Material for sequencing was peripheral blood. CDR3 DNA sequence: TGTGCCAGCAGCTCACGCGCGGGAAGGTTGACTGAAGCTTTCTTT. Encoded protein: CASSSRAGRLTEAFF.